The rows below give T cell receptor beta chains drawn from one sample of a study of blood T cell repertoires in COVID-19. TCRdb's copy holds only in-frame clones and misses some; the assay was immunoSEQ multiplex PCR. Counted here are more than 300,000 clones, roughly 90% occurring once; the ten biggest clones make up approximately 4.1%. Source material: PBMCs or T cells enriched from blood (not recorded which). The receptors shown here come from a young woman who had been exposed to COVID-19. CDR3s include the opening cysteine and the closing phenylalanine or tryptophan. A D gene is named only where the DNA matches it firmly. Not all rows give a size; the values are once, few, many and, for expanded clones, a class.

V	D	length	size	J	DNA	CDR3
TRBV5-6	.	16	.	TRBJ1-6	TGTGCCAGCAGCTTGGGATTGGCACACTATAATTCACCCCTCCACTTT	CASSLGLAHYNSPLHF
TRBV19	.	17	.	TRBJ2-6	TGTGCCACCCATCCACGACTCCGTTCGTCTGGGGCCAACGTCCTGACTTTC	CATHPRLRSSGANVLTF
TRBV9	TRBD1	15	.	TRBJ1-6	TGTGCCAGCAGCGTAGGAGGGGGCGATAATTCACCCCTCCACTTT	CASSVGGGDNSPLHF
TRBV18	TRBD1	17	.	TRBJ2-6	TGTGCCAGCTCACTGGGACAGCCCAACTCTGGGGCCAACGTCCTGACTTTC	CASSLGQPNSGANVLTF
TRBV6-6	.	12	.	TRBJ1-3	TGTGCCAGCAGTTACGGGGGGGGCACCATATATTTT	CASSYGGGTIYF
TRBV5-1	TRBD1	16	.	TRBJ1-4	TGCGCCAGCAGCTATCAAGGGGGCAGGGGTCAGGAAAAACTGTTTTTT	CASSYQGGRGQEKLFF
TRBV27	.	14	.	TRBJ2-3	TGTGCCAGCAGTTTACGAGGACTGTTAGATACGCAGTATTTT	CASSLRGLLDTQYF
TRBV10-3	TRBD1	13	few	TRBJ1-6	TGTGCCACCCGGGACAGGGCCGATTCACCCCTCCACTTT	CATRDRADSPLHF
TRBV10-3	.	12	.	TRBJ2-7	TGTGCCATCAGGGCGGTAACCTACGAGCAGTACTTC	CAIRAVTYEQYF
TRBV12-5	TRBD1	14	.	TRBJ1-1	TGTGCTAGTGGCCTGACAGGGGTTGGGGCTGAAGCTTTCTTT	CASGLTGVGAEAFF
TRBV19	.	16	.	TRBJ1-4	TGTGCCAGTAGTATCGACAGCAACCCGGGTAATGAAAAACTGTTTTTT	CASSIDSNPGNEKLFF
TRBV10-3	.	16	few	TRBJ1-5	TGTGCCATCAGTGAGTCCATCGCCAGGGACAATCAGCCCCAGCATTTT	CAISESIARDNQPQHF
TRBV6-2/TRBV6-3	.	15	.	TRBJ2-7	TGTGCCAGCAGTGTCCCGGGACTTGGGGACTACGAGCAGTACTTC	CASSVPGLGDYEQYF
TRBV9	.	15	.	TRBJ2-2	TGTGCCAGCAGCCCCTCCGTAGGAGTTTCCGGGGAGCTGTTTTTT	CASSPSVGVSGELFF
TRBV6-4	.	18	.	TRBJ2-2	TGTGCCAGCAGTGACTCCTTCCTGGCCCCACCGGGGACCGGGGAGCTGTTTTTT	CASSDSFLAPPGTGELFF
TRBV4-1	TRBD2	16	few	TRBJ2-2	TGCGCCAGCAGCCAAGACCCGCGGGGGTACACCGGGGAGCTGTTTTTT	CASSQDPRGYTGELFF
TRBV30	.	17	.	TRBJ1-2	TGTGCCTGGAGGCCAAGGACAGAGGGAATTCCTAACTATGGCTACACCTTC	CAWRPRTEGIPNYGYTF
TRBV5-4	.	13	.	TRBJ2-7	TGTGCCAGCAGCTTGGGGGCAGACTACGAGCAGTACTTC	CASSLGADYEQYF
TRBV7-9	TRBD1	15	.	TRBJ1-5	TGTGCCAGCTCAAGACAGGGTAGTCTCGATCAGCCCCAGCATTTT	CASSRQGSLDQPQHF
TRBV4-1	.	15	.	TRBJ1-5	TGCGCCAGCAGCTCGGGACACCGTAGCAATCAGCCCCAGCATTTT	CASSSGHRSNQPQHF
TRBV11-2	TRBD2	15	.	TRBJ2-3	TGTGCCAGCAGACGGACTAGCGGGGGGGCTCATACGCAGTATTTT	CASRRTSGGAHTQYF
TRBV2	TRBD1	13	.	TRBJ1-5	TGTGCCAGCAGTGGGACAGGGACACAGCCCCAGCATTTT	CASSGTGTQPQHF
TRBV19	.	15	few	TRBJ1-1	TGTGCCAGTAGTATTTGGCAAACTGGGCCCCTGAACGCTTTCTTT	CASSIWQTGPLNAFF
TRBV27	.	14	.	TRBJ1-1	TGTGCCAGCAGTTTCCATGACAGAAACACTGAAGCTTTCTTT	CASSFHDRNTEAFF
TRBV2	.	15	once	TRBJ1-1	TGTGCCAGCAGTGAGCAAGAGGGTCTTAACACTGAAGCTTTCTTT	CASSEQEGLNTEAFF
TRBV6-5	.	15	.	TRBJ2-5	TGTGCCACCCAAAAACCCAGCGGGTACCAAGAGACCCAGTACTTC	CATQKPSGYQETQYF
TRBV2	.	14	.	TRBJ1-3	TGTGCCAGCACCCCAGGGACTCCTGGAAACACCATATATTTT	CASTPGTPGNTIYF
TRBV6-5	TRBD2	13	.	TRBJ2-7	TGTGCCACCGGGACTAGCGGGGCCTACGAGCAGTACTTC	CATGTSGAYEQYF
TRBV7-9	.	14	.	TRBJ2-1	TGTGCCAGCAGCCACAAGGGGGACCACAATGAGCAGTTCTTC	CASSHKGDHNEQFF
TRBV5-5	.	16	.	TRBJ2-7	TGTGCCAGCAGCCCGGTATCGTCGACTAAGGGCTACGAGCAGTACTTC	CASSPVSSTKGYEQYF
TRBV5-6	.	11	few	TRBJ1-1	TGTGCCAGCAGCTTTCGGGGGAAAGCTTTCTTT	CASSFRGKAFF
TRBV7-8	.	12	.	TRBJ1-1	TGTGCCAGCAGCCCTATTTACACTGAAGCTTTCTTT	CASSPIYTEAFF
TRBV7-2	.	15	.	TRBJ2-5	TGTGCCAGCGGACTCCGGAGATCCTTACAAGAGACCCAGTACTTC	CASGLRRSLQETQYF
TRBV10-3	.	15	.	TRBJ2-7	TGTGCCATCAGGGACACCTCGAAGGGCTCCTACGAGCAGTACTTC	CAIRDTSKGSYEQYF
TRBV6-5	.	12	.	TRBJ2-7	TGTGCCAGCAGCTCTTCCCTGTACGAGCAGTACTTC	CASSSSLYEQYF
TRBV2	.	8	.	TRBJ2-2	TGTGTATCCGGGGAGCTGTTTTTT	CVSGELFF
TRBV27	.	13	.	TRBJ2-1	TGTGCCAGCAGTTGGGGGCGAGGGAATGAGCAGTTCTTC	CASSWGRGNEQFF
TRBV4-2	.	13	.	TRBJ1-2	TGTGCCAGCAGCCAAGGGTCAGACTATGGCTACACCTTC	CASSQGSDYGYTF
TRBV5-1	.	14	.	TRBJ1-5	TGCGCCAGCAGCTTGTCGTCCAGCAATCAGCCCCAGCATTTT	CASSLSSSNQPQHF
TRBV6-5	TRBD1	15	.	TRBJ1-3	TGTGCCAGCAGGGACAGGGGGCGGTCTGGAAACACCATATATTTT	CASRDRGRSGNTIYF
TRBV5-1	.	17	.	TRBJ1-5	TGCGCCAGCAGGGGGGGGACTCCCAACGAGGGCAATCAGCCCCAGCATTTT	CASRGGTPNEGNQPQHF
TRBV10-3	.	13	.	TRBJ1-1	TGTGCCATCAGTGAATGGACAAACACTGAAGCTTTCTTT	CAISEWTNTEAFF
TRBV7-9	.	14	.	TRBJ2-2	TGTGCCAGCATCCTGACGGGATACACCGGGGAGCTGTTTTTT	CASILTGYTGELFF